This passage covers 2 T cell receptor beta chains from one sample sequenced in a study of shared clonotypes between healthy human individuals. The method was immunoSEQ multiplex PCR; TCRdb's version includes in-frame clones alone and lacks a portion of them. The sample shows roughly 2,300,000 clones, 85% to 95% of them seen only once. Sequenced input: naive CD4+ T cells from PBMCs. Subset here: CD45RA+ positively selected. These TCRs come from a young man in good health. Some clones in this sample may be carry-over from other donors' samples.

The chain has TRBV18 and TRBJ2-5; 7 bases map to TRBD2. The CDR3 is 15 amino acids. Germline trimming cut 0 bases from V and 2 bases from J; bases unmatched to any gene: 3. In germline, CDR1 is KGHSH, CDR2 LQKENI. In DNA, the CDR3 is TGTGCCAGCTCACCACCGGGACTACTACAAGAGACCCAGTACTTC. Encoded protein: CASSPPGLLQETQYF.

CDR3 sequence (DNA): TGTGCCAGCTCACCACCCGGACAGGCCGGGGAGCTGTTTTTT. Translated: CASSPPGQAGELFF. The V and J genes are TRBV18 and TRBJ2-2, with 7 bases fitting TRBD1. CDR3 length equals 14 residues. Germline values: CDR1 KGHSH, CDR2 LQKENI. V shed 0 bases, J shed 6 bases, and the junction held 1 base outside the gene matches.